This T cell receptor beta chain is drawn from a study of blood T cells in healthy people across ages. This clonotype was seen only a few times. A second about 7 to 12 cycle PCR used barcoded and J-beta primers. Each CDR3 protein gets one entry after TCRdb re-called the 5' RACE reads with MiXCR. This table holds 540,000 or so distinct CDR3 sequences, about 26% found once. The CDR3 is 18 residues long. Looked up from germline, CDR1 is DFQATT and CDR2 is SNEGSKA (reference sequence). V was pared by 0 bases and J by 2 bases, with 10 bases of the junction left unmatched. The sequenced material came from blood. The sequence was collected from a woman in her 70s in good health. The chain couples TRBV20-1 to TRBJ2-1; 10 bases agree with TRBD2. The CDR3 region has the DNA TGCAGTGCTAGAGATGGTAGCGGGGGGCCGTCGCCCTACAATGAGCAGTTCTTC. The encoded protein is CSARDGSGGPSPYNEQFF.